The 7 T cell receptor beta chains given below trace back to one sample, sequenced in a study of PD-1 blockade in classical Hodgkin lymphoma. Profiled with immunoSEQ multiplex PCR; TCRdb holds only in-frame clones, not every one. The data contain 89,000 or so clones, 80% to 95% of them singletons. There was relapse after autologous stem cell transplantation in every patient, and there was variation in brentuximab vedotin exposure. Specimen: peripheral blood mononuclear cells (PBMCs), collected before the second cycle of nivolumab. The receptors come from a human donor with classical Hodgkin lymphoma.

The count of this clone is one. DNA for the CDR3: TGTGCCATCAGGTCCGTGGACAGGGACTATGGCTACACCTTC. It yields the protein CAIRSVDRDYGYTF. This chain links TRBV10-3 with TRBJ1-2, with 8 nucleotides matching TRBD1. CDR3 length: 14 residues. V was clipped by 6 bases and J by 3 bases; unmatched bases: 6. Germline V gene lookup returns CDR1 ENHRY and CDR2 SYGVKD.

This sequence joins TRBV7-2 and TRBJ2-2; the match to TRBD2 covers 8 bases. V lost 5 bases to trimming and J lost 1 base; unmatched junction nucleotides: 12. The CDR3 sequence is 18 residues long. Germline CDR1 reads SGHTA; CDR2 reads FQGNSA. CDR3 coding DNA: TGTGCCAGCAGCGCAACCCTTGGGCTAGCGGGGAACACCGGGGAGCTGTTTTTT. Residues: CASSATLGLAGNTGELFF.

This clone was seen a single time. This chain links TRBV11-2 with TRBJ1-3; D is ambiguous. Germline values: CDR1 SGHAT, CDR2 FQNNGV. This CDR3 is 16 amino acids long. Trimming shortened V by 0 bases and J by 0 bases, and 9 bases separated the two germline ends. The CDR3: CASSLDPRFSGNTIYF. The DNA for the CDR3 is TGTGCCAGCAGCTTAGATCCACGGTTCTCTGGAAACACCATATATTTT.

The V and J genes are TRBV14 and TRBJ2-3, with a tentative D call TRBD1 (6 bases). CDR3 length: 19 residues. The germline gives CDR1 SGHDN, CDR2 FVKESK. The V and J ends lost 4 bases and 1 base respectively, with 24 bases between them. For the CDR3, the DNA is TGTGCCAGCAGCCTCCGCCGGGACAACCTTCCCCCCCGCACAGATACGCAGTATTTT. It encodes CASSLRRDNLPPRTDTQYF.

This sequence joins TRBV7-9 and TRBJ2-7; a weak D match, TRBD2 (6 bases). Trimming removed 2 bases at V and 2 bases at J, with 13 bases between. CDR1 SEHNR and CDR2 FQNEAQ come from the germline V gene (reference sequence). CDR3 length: 15 amino acids. The CDR3 coding sequence is TGTGCCAGCAGCTTAAAAGCGGGCGGCCCCTACGAGCAGTACTTC. Protein: CASSLKAGGPYEQYF.

This chain uses TRBV4-1 with TRBJ1-4; D unclear. This CDR3 is built from 15 residues. Germline V gene lookup returns CDR1 MGHRA and CDR2 YSYEKL. The V gene lost 5 bases and the J gene lost 3 bases, with 13 bases spanning the gap. In DNA, the CDR3 is TGCGCCAGCAGCGATGAGGGTCTCTCTAATGAAAAACTGTTTTTT. Translation: CASSDEGLSNEKLFF.

The genes are TRBV10-3 and TRBJ2-7; TRBD1 is a possible D gene (5 bases). Trimming took off 3 bases at V and 0 bases at J, with 9 bases between the two ends. Germline V gene sequence: CDR1 ENHRY, CDR2 SYGVKD. The CDR3 loop spans 14 amino acids. CDR3 bases: TGTGCCATCAGTGATTCAGGGTACTCCTACGAGCAGTACTTC. It translates to CAISDSGYSYEQYF.